The text below deals with one T cell receptor beta chain. TCRdb reprocessed the 5' RACE reads, with one entry per CDR3 protein and no DNA. The sample is made up of about 160,000 distinct CDR3 sequences, and the top ten hold approximately 2.8% of it. This CDR3 is 15 amino acids long. Germline CDR1 and CDR2: LGHNA and YSLEER. The data originate from a study of monozygotic twins with inflammatory bowel disease. The sequence was collected from a human donor with ulcerative colitis or Crohn's disease, or a healthy co-twin of an affected twin (not recorded which). The V and J genes are TRBV4-3 and TRBJ2-2; TCRdb names TRBD2, which stays unverified in the absence of DNA. Sequenced sample: blood. The CDR3 protein is CASSYPPPDTGELFF.